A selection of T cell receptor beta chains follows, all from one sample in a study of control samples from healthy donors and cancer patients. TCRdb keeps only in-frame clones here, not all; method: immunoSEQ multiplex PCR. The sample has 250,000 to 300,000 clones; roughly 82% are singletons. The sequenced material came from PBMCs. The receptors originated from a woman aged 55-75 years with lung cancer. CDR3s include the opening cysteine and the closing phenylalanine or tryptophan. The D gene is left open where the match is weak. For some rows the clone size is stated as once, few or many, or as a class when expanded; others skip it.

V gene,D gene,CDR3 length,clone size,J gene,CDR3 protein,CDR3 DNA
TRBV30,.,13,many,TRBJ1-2,CAWGRDRPSGYTF,TGTGCCTGGGGCCGGGACCGCCCATCCGGCTACACCTTC
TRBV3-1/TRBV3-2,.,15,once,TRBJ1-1,CASSQVGVLNTEAFF,TGTGCCAGCAGCCAAGTCGGAGTCCTGAACACTGAAGCTTTCTTT
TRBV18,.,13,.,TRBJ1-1,CASSQGTNTEAFF,TGTGCCAGCTCACAGGGGACGAACACTGAAGCTTTCTTT
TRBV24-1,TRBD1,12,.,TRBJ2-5,CATPDREETQYF,TGTGCCACCCCGGACAGGGAAGAGACCCAGTACTTC
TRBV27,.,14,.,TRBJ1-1,CASSFRPMNTEAFF,TGTGCCAGCAGTTTTCGACCCATGAACACTGAAGCTTTCTTT
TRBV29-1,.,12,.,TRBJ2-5,CSVVVLQETQYF,TGCAGCGTTGTGGTCCTCCAAGAGACCCAGTACTTC
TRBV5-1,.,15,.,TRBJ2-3,CASSGWDRGRDTQYF,TGCGCCAGCAGCGGATGGGATAGGGGGAGAGATACGCAGTATTTT
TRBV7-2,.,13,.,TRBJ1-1,CASSPAGNTEAFF,TGTGCCAGCAGCCCAGCGGGGAACACTGAAGCTTTCTTT
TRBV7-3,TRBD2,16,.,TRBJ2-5,CASSPGLAGVSGTQYF,TGTGCCAGCAGTCCCGGACTAGCGGGAGTTTCAGGGACCCAGTACTTC
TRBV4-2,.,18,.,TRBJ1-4,CASSQDPTVGATNEKLFF,TGTGCCAGCAGCCAAGATCCCACAGTCGGTGCAACTAATGAAAAACTGTTTTTT
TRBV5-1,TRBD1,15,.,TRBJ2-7,CASSLAGTVGYEQYF,TGCGCCAGCAGCTTGGCCGGGACAGTTGGCTACGAGCAGTACTTC
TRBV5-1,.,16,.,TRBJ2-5,CASSEGPGLVEETQYF,TGCGCCAGCAGCGAAGGACCCGGACTTGTCGAGGAGACCCAGTACTTC
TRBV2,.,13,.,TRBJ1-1,CASSERRLTEAFF,TGTGCCAGCAGTGAGCGGCGGCTAACTGAAGCTTTCTTT
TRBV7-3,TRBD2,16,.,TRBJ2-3,CASSSQPAGGGDTQYF,TGTGCCAGCAGCTCCCAACCTGCGGGGGGAGGAGATACGCAGTATTTT
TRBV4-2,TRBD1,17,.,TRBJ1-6,CASSRDPNQGDNSPLHF,TGTGCCAGCAGCCGAGATCCCAACCAGGGGGATAATTCACCCCTCCACTTT
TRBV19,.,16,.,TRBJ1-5,CASRPLIGKGNQPQHF,TGTGCCAGTAGACCCCTCATAGGAAAGGGCAATCAGCCCCAGCATTTT
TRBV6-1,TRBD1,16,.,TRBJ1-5,CASSENRGWSNQPQHF,TGTGCCAGCAGTGAAAACAGGGGTTGGAGCAATCAGCCCCAGCATTTT
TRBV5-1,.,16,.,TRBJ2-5,CASSPLEGRSQETQYF,TGCGCCAGCAGCCCCCTTGAAGGACGGAGCCAAGAGACCCAGTACTTC